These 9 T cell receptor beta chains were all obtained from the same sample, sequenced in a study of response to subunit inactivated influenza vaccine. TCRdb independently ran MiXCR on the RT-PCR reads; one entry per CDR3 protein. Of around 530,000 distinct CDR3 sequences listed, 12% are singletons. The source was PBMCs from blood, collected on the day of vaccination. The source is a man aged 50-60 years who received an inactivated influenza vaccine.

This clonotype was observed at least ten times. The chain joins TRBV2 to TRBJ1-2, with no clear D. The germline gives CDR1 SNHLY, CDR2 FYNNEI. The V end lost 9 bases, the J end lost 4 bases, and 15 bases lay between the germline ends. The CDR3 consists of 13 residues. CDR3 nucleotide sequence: TGTGCCAGACGGAGAGGGATAGTCTATGGCTACACCTTC. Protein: CARRRGIVYGYTF.

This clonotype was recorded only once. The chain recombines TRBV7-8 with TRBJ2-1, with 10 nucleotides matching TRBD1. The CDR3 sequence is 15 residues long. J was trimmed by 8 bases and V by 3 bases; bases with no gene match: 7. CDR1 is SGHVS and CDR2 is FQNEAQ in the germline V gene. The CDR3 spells CASSFRDRGGDEQFF. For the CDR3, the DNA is TGTGCCAGCAGCTTCCGGGACAGGGGCGGGGATGAGCAGTTCTTC.

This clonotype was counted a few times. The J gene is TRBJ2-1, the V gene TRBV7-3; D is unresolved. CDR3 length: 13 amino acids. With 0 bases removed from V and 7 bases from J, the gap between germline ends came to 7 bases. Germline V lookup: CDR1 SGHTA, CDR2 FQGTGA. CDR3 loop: CASSLTSRNEQFF. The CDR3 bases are TGTGCCAGCAGCTTAACTAGCCGAAATGAGCAGTTCTTC.

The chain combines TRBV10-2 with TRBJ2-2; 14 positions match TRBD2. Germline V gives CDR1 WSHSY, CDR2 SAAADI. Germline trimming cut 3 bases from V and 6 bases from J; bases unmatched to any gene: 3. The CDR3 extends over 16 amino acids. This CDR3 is CASSDSTSGGAGELFF. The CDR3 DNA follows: TGCGCCAGCAGTGATTCGACTAGCGGGGGGGCCGGGGAGCTGTTTTTT.

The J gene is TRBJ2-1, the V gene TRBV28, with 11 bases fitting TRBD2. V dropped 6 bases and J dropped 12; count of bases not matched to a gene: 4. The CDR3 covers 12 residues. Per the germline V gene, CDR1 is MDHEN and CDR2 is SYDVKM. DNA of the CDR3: TGTGCCAGCAGAGTAGCGGGGGGGCCGCAGTTCTTC. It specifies CASRVAGGPQFF.

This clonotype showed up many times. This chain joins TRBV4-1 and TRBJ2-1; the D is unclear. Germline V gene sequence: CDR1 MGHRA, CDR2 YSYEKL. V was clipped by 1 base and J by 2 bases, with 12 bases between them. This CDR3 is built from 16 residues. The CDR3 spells CASSQVAAPTYNEQFF. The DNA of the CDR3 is TGCGCCAGCAGCCAAGTAGCCGCACCTACCTACAATGAGCAGTTCTTC.

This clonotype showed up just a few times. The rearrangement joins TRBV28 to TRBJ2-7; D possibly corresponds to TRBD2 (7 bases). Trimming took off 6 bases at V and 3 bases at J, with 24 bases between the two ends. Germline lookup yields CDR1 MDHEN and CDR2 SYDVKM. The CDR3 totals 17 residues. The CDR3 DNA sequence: TGTGCCAGCAGACCTTTCGGGGGGCGCCCCCCTTTCTACGAGCAGTACTTC. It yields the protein CASRPFGGRPPFYEQYF. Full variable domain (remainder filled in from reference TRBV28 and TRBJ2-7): DVKVTQSSRYLVKRTGEKVFLECVQDMDHENMFWYRQDPGLGLRLIYFSYDVKMKEKGDIPEGYSVSREKKERFSLILESASTNQTSMYLCASRPFGGRPPFYEQYFGPGTRLTVT.

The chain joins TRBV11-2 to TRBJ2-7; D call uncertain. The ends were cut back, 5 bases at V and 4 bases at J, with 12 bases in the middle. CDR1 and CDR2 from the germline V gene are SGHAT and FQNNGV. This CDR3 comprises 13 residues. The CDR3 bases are TGTGCCAGCAGCAGCTCTTTGGCTTACGAGCAGTACTTC. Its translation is CASSSSLAYEQYF.

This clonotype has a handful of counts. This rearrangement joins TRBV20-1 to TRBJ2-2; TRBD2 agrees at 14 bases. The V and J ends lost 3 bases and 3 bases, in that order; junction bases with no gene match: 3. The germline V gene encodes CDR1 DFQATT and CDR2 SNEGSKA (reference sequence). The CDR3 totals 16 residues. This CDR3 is CSARTSGREYTGELFF. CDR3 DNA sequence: TGCAGTGCTAGGACTAGCGGGAGGGAGTACACCGGGGAGCTGTTTTTT.